This T cell receptor beta chain is drawn from a study of cytomegalovirus exposure and HLA in healthy donors. Notes on the study in general: Productive rates of about 90% or about 30% were seen for most TCR beta V segments in an earlier analysis. Overall, roughly 170 TCR beta chains were annotated as cytomegalovirus-associated.

PCR used 60 Vbeta primers and 13 Jbeta primers. The protocol was immunoSEQ multiplex PCR, while the TCRdb copy is restricted to in-frame clones and leaves out a portion. The sample carries 90,000 to 110,000 clones, around 15% recorded once. The donors comprised healthy bone marrow donors. Turning to this clone: What it recognizes is unknown.

CDR1 LNHDA and CDR2 SQIVND come from the germline V gene (reference sequence). V lost 7 bases to trimming and J lost 3 bases, with 9 bases between them. CDR3 length: 12 residues. Sequenced material: PBMCs. The rearrangement uses TRBV19 and TRBJ1-1; tentative D call: TRBD1 (5 bases). This clonotype was sampled from a female donor in good health and CMV-seronegative. The CDR3: CASTGFDTEAFF. CDR3 DNA: TGTGCCAGTACAGGGTTCGACACTGAAGCTTTCTTT.